The rows below give T cell receptor beta chains drawn from one sample of a study of human T cells and chemical hapten exposure. One entry per CDR3 protein results from TCRdb running MiXCR on the RACE reads. Of 380,000 or so distinct CDR3 sequences in the sample, around 5% were seen once. Sequenced here: whole blood, sampled in connection with sensitization to the hapten diphenylcyclopropenone (DPC). Every receptor here comes from a woman in her forties or fifties with alopecia areata. Some clones in this sample may be carry-over from other donors' samples. The CDR3 runs from the conserved cysteine through the conserved F or W. A D gene is named only where the DNA matches it firmly. Size values are once, few and many counts, or a class for expanded clones, and some rows have none.

CDR3nt,CDR3aa,v_gene,d_gene,j_gene,abundance
TGCAGTGCTAGACAAACGGTGAACACTGAAGCTTTCTTT,CSARQTVNTEAFF,TRBV20-1,.,TRBJ1-1,few
TGTGCCAGCAGTTTTTCGAATCAGGGGGCCCAGCATTTT,CASSFSNQGAQHF,TRBV12-3/TRBV12-4,TRBD1,TRBJ1-5,.
TGTGCCAGCAGTTACGCGTCGACAGGAAAGCTCTACAATGAGCAGTTCTTC,CASSYASTGKLYNEQFF,TRBV6-5,.,TRBJ2-1,.
TGTGCCAGCAGCCAAGAACGGGGGTTGTCGGCTTTCTTT,CASSQERGLSAFF,TRBV4-2,.,TRBJ1-1,many
TGCAGCGTTGAAGCTTGGAACACCATATATTTT,CSVEAWNTIYF,TRBV29-1,.,TRBJ1-3,few
TGCGCCAGCAGCCAAGACGGCGGGAGGGCCCAGACCGAGCAGTACTTC,CASSQDGGRAQTEQYF,TRBV4-3,TRBD2,TRBJ2-7,few
TGCGCCAGCAGCTTGGTCGGAAGATCTGAAGCTTTCTTT,CASSLVGRSEAFF,TRBV5-1,.,TRBJ1-1,few
TGTGCCAGCAGCTTAGGCGGGGGGGTAAAGACCCAGTACTTC,CASSLGGGVKTQYF,TRBV7-2,TRBD2,TRBJ2-5,few
TGTGCCAGCCAGGGACAGGGGGCGGGAAATGAAAAACTGTTTTTT,CASQGQGAGNEKLFF,TRBV13,TRBD1,TRBJ1-4,many
TGCAGTGCTAGAGGAGATCTGGGCCGTCGAGGTAGCAATCAGCCCCAGCATTTT,CSARGDLGRRGSNQPQHF,TRBV20-1,.,TRBJ1-5,many
TGTGCCAGCAGCGCCACCAGGAGCTCCTACAATGAGCAGTTCTTC,CASSATRSSYNEQFF,TRBV3-1,.,TRBJ2-1,many
TGTGCCAGCTCGGTCGGGACTATCTACAATGAGCAGTTCTTC,CASSVGTIYNEQFF,TRBV5-4,TRBD2,TRBJ2-1,many
TGTGCCAGCAGTCAAGCGGGGATGGACACCAAAAACATTCAGTACTTC,CASSQAGMDTKNIQYF,TRBV7-2,TRBD2,TRBJ2-4,many
TGCGCCAGCAGCGGAGGACAGGGGGCATCGCTCGGAGCTTTCTTT,CASSGGQGASLGAFF,TRBV5-1,TRBD1,TRBJ1-1,many
TGCAGTGCTAGAGGTTACACCGGGGAGCTGTTTTTT,CSARGYTGELFF,TRBV20-1,.,TRBJ2-2,.
TGTGCCAGTAGTATAGACATGGGCAATCAGCCCCAGCATTTT,CASSIDMGNQPQHF,TRBV19,.,TRBJ1-5,many
TGCAGCGCGGGACAGGGGTCCTACGAGCAGTACTTC,CSAGQGSYEQYF,TRBV29-1,TRBD1,TRBJ2-7,many
TGTGCCAGCAGTGAAGCGAGAACCGGGGAGCTGTTTTTT,CASSEARTGELFF,TRBV2,.,TRBJ2-2,.
TGTGCCAGCAGCCTCACAGGCAACGAGATGAACACTGAAGCTTTCTTT,CASSLTGNEMNTEAFF,TRBV11-1,.,TRBJ1-1,many
TGTGCCACAACACTAGCGGGAGGATTGAATGAGCAGTTCTTC,CATTLAGGLNEQFF,TRBV6-2/TRBV6-3,TRBD2,TRBJ2-1,few
TGTGCCAGCAGCTTAGGCTCTAGCGGGAGTGGAACCGGGGAGCTGTTTTTT,CASSLGSSGSGTGELFF,TRBV7-8,TRBD2,TRBJ2-2,.
TGTGCCAGCAGCTTAGTGGGTAGCAGCAATGAGCAGTTCTTC,CASSLVGSSNEQFF,TRBV7-9,.,TRBJ2-1,few
TGCGCCAGCAGCCCAGGGACAGGGATGCCGGCTTTCTTT,CASSPGTGMPAFF,TRBV5-1,TRBD1,TRBJ1-1,many
TGTGCCAGCAGTTATTCGCGATCCAACTATGGCTACACCTTC,CASSYSRSNYGYTF,TRBV6-5,.,TRBJ1-2,many
TGTGCCACCAGCAGAGATCCCTCGGAGGGCGGGAGAAGGAATGAGCAGTTCTTC,CATSRDPSEGGRRNEQFF,TRBV15,TRBD2,TRBJ2-1,many
TGTGCCAGCAGTCTAGCGGGACAGAACACCGGGGAGCTGTTTTTT,CASSLAGQNTGELFF,TRBV12-3/TRBV12-4,TRBD2,TRBJ2-2,many
TGTGCCAGCAGCGCCGGTCCTCGGACAGGGGTGGATGAGCAGTTCTTC,CASSAGPRTGVDEQFF,TRBV9,TRBD1,TRBJ2-1,many
TGTGCCAGCAGCCAGTCCTCACTAGGAGGCGGGGAGCTGTTTTTT,CASSQSSLGGGELFF,TRBV3-1,.,TRBJ2-2,many
TGTGCCAGCAGCCAAGGTTCCGGCAACGAGCAGTACTTC,CASSQGSGNEQYF,TRBV3-1,.,TRBJ2-7,many
TGTGCCAGCAAACAGGGCGGGAGCGAAAAACTGTTTTTT,CASKQGGSEKLFF,TRBV2,.,TRBJ1-4,many
TGTGCCAGCAGAGACGACAGGAGGGATCAGCCCCAGCATTTT,CASRDDRRDQPQHF,TRBV2,.,TRBJ1-5,.